This TCR beta chain was sequenced in a study of blood T cell repertoires in COVID-19. Here immunoSEQ multiplex PCR was the method, and the copy in TCRdb shows in-frame clones only, minus some. The sample shows approximately 80,000 clones, around 76% of them seen only once. Per germline, CDR1 LGHNT and CDR2 FRNRAP. This CDR3 spans 15 amino acids. V dropped 7 bases and J dropped 5 bases, with 20 bases sitting between them. Material for sequencing was peripheral blood. The chain combines TRBV12-5 with TRBJ2-5; the D gene is possibly TRBD1 (6 bases). This receptor was taken from a human donor in a cohort sampled during active COVID-19. CDR3 in amino acids: CASALSGGGKETQYF. Here the CDR3 DNA reads TGTGCTAGTGCCCTATCTGGGGGCGGTAAGGAGACCCAGTACTTC.